These 15 T cell receptor beta chains share one sample of origin, sequenced in a study of cytomegalovirus exposure and HLA in healthy donors listed by TCRdb under 2017. Library construction relied on the immunoSEQ multiplex PCR assay. For the multiplex PCR, a mixture combining 60 forward primers for TCR Vbeta segments and 13 reverse primers for TCR Jbeta segments was used. Entries here come from immuneACCESS through TCRdb and include only in-frame sequences with V and J called. Some clones fail to appear in such tables; in the studies checked, an unresolved V gene covers under half of the shortfall, and the cause of the remainder is unknown. A total of roughly 180,000 clones appear in this sample, 75% to 80% of them only once. Of the sample, around an eighth is held by the ten largest clones. Sample: PBMCs. These TCRs come from a man aged 50 or older in good health and CMV-seropositive.

This rearrangement joins TRBV19 to TRBJ2-7; 7 bases line up with TRBD2. This CDR3 is 15 amino acids long. Germline loops: CDR1 LNHDA, CDR2 SQIVND (reference sequence). V shed 5 bases and J 0 bases; nucleotides not matched to a gene: 7. This CDR3 reads CASSPRRGGSYEQYF. The CDR3 DNA is TGTGCCAGTAGTCCGCGTCGCGGGGGCTCCTACGAGCAGTACTTC.

The rearrangement uses TRBV14 and TRBJ2-7; D is uncertain. This CDR3 is built from 13 residues. V lost 3 bases and J 2 bases, leaving 8 bases between the germline ends. Germline V gene data show CDR1 as SGHDN and CDR2 as FVKESK. CDR3: CASSQHSPYEQYF. CDR3 DNA: TGTGCCAGCAGCCAGCACAGTCCCTACGAGCAGTACTTC.

This sequence joins TRBV7-6 and TRBJ2-6, with D tentatively TRBD1 (8 bases). CDR1 SGHVS and CDR2 FNYEAQ come from the germline V gene. The CDR3 runs to 16 residues. Trimming shortened V by 5 bases and J by 2 bases, and 13 bases separated the two germline ends. The CDR3 DNA reads TGTGCCAGCAGCCAAACAGGGGGGGCTGGGGCCAACGTCCTGACTTTC. This gives the protein CASSQTGGAGANVLTF. The whole variable domain, filled in from reference TRBV7-6 and TRBJ2-6, reads GAGVSQSPRYKVTKRGQDVALRCDPISGHVSLYWYRQALGQGPEFLTYFNYEAQQDKSGLPNDRFSAERPEGSISTLTIQRTEQRDSAMYRCASSQTGGAGANVLTFGAGSRLTVL.

This sequence joins TRBV28 and TRBJ2-3; a weak D match, TRBD2 (5 bases). The CDR3 extends over 14 amino acids. The V end was cut by 5 bases, the J end by 5 bases, with 14 bases between. Germline assignment: CDR1 MDHEN and CDR2 SYDVKM. CDR3 in amino acids: CASSTTSGGDTQYF. The CDR3 region has the DNA TGTGCCAGCAGTACGACCAGCGGCGGAGATACGCAGTATTTT.

The chain is built from TRBV11-2 and TRBJ1-2; 8 nucleotides match TRBD1. Germline trimming cut 5 bases from V and 2 bases from J; bases unmatched to any gene: 13. The CDR3 extends over 17 amino acids. The germline CDR1 and CDR2 sequences are SGHAT and FQNNGV. The CDR3 DNA follows: TGTGCCAGCAGCACACAACGAGGGGACAGGTCAAACTATGGCTACACCTTC. Translated: CASSTQRGDRSNYGYTF.

V is TRBV4-2 and J is TRBJ2-5; D gene uncertain. Looked up from germline, CDR1 is LGHNA and CDR2 is YNFKEQ. Trimming pared 1 base from V and 5 bases from J, leaving 8 bases between. This CDR3 is built from 13 residues. CDR3 nucleotides: TGTGCCAGCAGCCAAGCCGACATCGAGACCCAGTACTTC. It translates to CASSQADIETQYF.

This rearrangement joins TRBV27 to TRBJ1-5; D perhaps matches TRBD1 (5 bases). V was clipped by 3 bases and J by 1 base, with 7 bases between them. The CDR3 totals 14 residues. Germline V lookup: CDR1 MNHEY, CDR2 SMNVEV (reference sequence). The CDR3 reads CASSFAGSNQPQHF. The CDR3 bases are TGTGCCAGCAGTTTTGCAGGGAGCAATCAGCCCCAGCATTTT.

The genes are TRBV5-1 and TRBJ2-1; 9 bases agree with TRBD1. CDR1 and CDR2 (germline): SGHRS, YFSETQ. V lost 4 bases to trimming and J lost 5 bases; unmatched junction nucleotides: 13. This CDR3 has 17 residues. CDR3 protein: CASSRLGTGLEDNEQFF. In DNA, the CDR3 is TGCGCCAGCAGCCGGCTAGGGACAGGGTTGGAAGACAATGAGCAGTTCTTC.

This clone was seen only once. The V call is TRBV11-2, the J call TRBJ1-1; D remains ambiguous. Germline CDR1 SGHAT, CDR2 FQNNGV. The ends were cut back, 5 bases at V and 0 bases at J, with 13 bases in the middle. This CDR3 contains 15 residues. This chain's CDR3 is CASSPRAGLNTEAFF. DNA of the CDR3: TGTGCCAGCAGCCCTCGAGCGGGGTTGAACACTGAAGCTTTCTTT.

CDR3 residues: CSVTTGQGRGPQHF. The DNA of the CDR3 is TGCAGCGTTACTACCGGACAGGGCAGGGGGCCCCAGCATTTT. V and J are TRBV29-1 and TRBJ1-5; 8 positions agree with TRBD1. CDR3 length equals 14 residues. Germline CDR1 reads SQVTM; CDR2 reads ANQGSEA. Trimming removed 5 bases from V and 9 bases from J; junction bases left unmatched: 12.

The V call is TRBV23-1, the J call TRBJ2-5; 12 bases line up with TRBD1. TRBV23-1 is an ORF, and what it does is uncertain. The CDR3 is 15 residues long. V trimming: 5 bases; J trimming: 5 bases; junction bases outside the gene matches: 6. The CDR3 here is CASSIGTGGAETQYF. DNA for the CDR3: TGCGCCAGCAGTATTGGGACAGGGGGCGCGGAGACCCAGTACTTC.

The rearrangement joins TRBV6-4 to TRBJ2-1; D is perhaps TRBD1 (6 bases). The germline V and J ends were trimmed by 5 bases and 0 bases, with 14 bases remaining between them. Germline loops: CDR1 MRHNA, CDR2 SNTAGT. The CDR3 totals 16 residues. In nucleotides, the CDR3 is TGTGCCAGCAGTCAAAGGGACACCAACTCCTACAATGAGCAGTTCTTC. Its translation is CASSQRDTNSYNEQFF.

About this clone: Sequence at one end of the junction differs from germline and may be a read error. The gene calls are TRBV7-9 and TRBJ2-2; 7 bases are shared with TRBD2. The CDR3 spans 14 residues. Germline lookup yields CDR1 SEHNR and CDR2 FQNEAQ (reference sequence). CDR3 DNA: TGTGCCAGCAGGACGGGGACTAACAGCGGGGAGCTGTTTTTT. The encoded protein is CASRTGTNSGELFF.

V and J are TRBV7-9 and TRBJ1-1, with 10 bases fitting TRBD1. V lost 6 bases to trimming and J lost 7 bases; unmatched junction nucleotides: 8. CDR3 size: 14 residues. The germline gives CDR1 SEHNR, CDR2 FQNEAQ (reference sequence). CDR3 in amino acids: CASSPDRGRIEAFF. In nucleotides, the CDR3 is TGTGCCAGCAGTCCAGACAGGGGGCGGATTGAAGCTTTCTTT.

The V and J genes are TRBV30 and TRBJ1-2; a possible D gene is TRBD1 (5 bases). Trimming removed 7 bases at V and 6 bases at J, with 30 bases between. The CDR3 sequence is 17 residues long. From germline, CDR1 is GTSNPN and CDR2 SVGIG (reference sequence). The CDR3 here is CALLHAGTSRKKNGYTF. CDR3 in DNA: TGTGCCTTACTGCACGCCGGGACTTCACGAAAAAAGAATGGCTACACCTTC.